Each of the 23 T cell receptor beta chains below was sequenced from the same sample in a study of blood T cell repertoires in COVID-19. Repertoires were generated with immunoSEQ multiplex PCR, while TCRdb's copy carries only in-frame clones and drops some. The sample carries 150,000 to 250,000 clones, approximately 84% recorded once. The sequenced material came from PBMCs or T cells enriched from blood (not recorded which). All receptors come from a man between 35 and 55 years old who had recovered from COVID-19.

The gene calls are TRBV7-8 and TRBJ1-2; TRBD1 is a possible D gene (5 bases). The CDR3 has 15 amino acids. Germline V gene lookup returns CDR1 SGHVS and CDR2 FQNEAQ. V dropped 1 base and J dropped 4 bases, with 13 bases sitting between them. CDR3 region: CASSLGRVELYGYTF. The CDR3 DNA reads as TGTGCCAGCAGCTTAGGCAGGGTAGAGCTCTATGGCTACACCTTC.

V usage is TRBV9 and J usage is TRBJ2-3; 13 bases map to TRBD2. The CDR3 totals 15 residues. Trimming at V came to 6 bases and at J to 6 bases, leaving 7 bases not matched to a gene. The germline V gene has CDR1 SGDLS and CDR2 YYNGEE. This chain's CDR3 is CASTTSGGAMDTQYF. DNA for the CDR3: TGTGCCAGCACCACTAGCGGGGGGGCAATGGATACGCAGTATTTT.

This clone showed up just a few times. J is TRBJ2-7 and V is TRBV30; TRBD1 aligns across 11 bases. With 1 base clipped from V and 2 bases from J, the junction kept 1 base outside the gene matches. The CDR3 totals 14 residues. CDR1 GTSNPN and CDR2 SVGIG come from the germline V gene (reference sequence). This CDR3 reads CAWSADRGPYEQYF. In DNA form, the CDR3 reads TGTGCCTGGAGTGCGGACAGGGGGCCCTACGAGCAGTACTTC.

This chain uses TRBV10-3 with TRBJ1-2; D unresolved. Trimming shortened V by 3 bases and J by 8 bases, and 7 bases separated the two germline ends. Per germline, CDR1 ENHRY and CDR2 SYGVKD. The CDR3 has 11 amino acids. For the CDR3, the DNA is TGTGCCATCAGTGAAGCGGAAGGCTACACCTTC. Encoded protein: CAISEAEGYTF.

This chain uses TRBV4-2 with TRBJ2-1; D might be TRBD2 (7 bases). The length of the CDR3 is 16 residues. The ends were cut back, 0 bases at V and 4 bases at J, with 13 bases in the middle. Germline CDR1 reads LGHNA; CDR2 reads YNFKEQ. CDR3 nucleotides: TGTGCCAGCAGCCAAGACGCTAGGGGGGGGTACAATGAGCAGTTCTTC. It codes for CASSQDARGGYNEQFF.

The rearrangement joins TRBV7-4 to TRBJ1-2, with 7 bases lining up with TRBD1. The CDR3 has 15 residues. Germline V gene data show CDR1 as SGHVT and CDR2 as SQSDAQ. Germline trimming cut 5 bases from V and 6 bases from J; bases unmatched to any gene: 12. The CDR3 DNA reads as TGTGCCAGCAGCAGCTCCAGGGGGGCTAGAAATGGCTACACCTTC. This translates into CASSSSRGARNGYTF.

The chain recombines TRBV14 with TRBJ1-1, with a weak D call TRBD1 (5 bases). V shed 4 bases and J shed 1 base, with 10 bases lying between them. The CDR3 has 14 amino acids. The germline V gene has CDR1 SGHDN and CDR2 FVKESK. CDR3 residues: CASSLMGGNTEAFF. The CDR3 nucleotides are TGTGCCAGCAGCCTAATGGGGGGGAACACTGAAGCTTTCTTT.

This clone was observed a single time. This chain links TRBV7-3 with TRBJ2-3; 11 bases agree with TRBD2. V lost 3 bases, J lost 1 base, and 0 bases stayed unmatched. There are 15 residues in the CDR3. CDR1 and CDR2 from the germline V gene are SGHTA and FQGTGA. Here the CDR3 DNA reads TGTGCCAGCAGCTTGACTAGCGGGGGCACAGATACGCAGTATTTT. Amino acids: CASSLTSGGTDTQYF.

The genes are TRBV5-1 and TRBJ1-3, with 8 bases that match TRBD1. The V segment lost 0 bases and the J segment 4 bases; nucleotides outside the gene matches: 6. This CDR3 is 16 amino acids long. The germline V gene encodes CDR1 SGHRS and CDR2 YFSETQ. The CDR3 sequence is CASSLGQGNFGNTIYF. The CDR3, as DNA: TGCGCCAGCAGCTTGGGACAGGGGAATTTCGGAAACACCATATATTTT.

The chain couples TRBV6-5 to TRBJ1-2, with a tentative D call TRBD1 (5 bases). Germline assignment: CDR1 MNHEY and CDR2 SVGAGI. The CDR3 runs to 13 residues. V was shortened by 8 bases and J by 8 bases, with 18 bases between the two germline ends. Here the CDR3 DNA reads TGTGCCAGCGGGGGGAGTGCTTTGCGGGGCTACACCTTC. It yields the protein CASGGSALRGYTF.

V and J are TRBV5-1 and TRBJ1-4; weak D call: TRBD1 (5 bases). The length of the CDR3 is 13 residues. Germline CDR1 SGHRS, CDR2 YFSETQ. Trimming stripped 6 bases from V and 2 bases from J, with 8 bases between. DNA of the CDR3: TGCGCCAGCAAGGGGCAGACTAATGAAAAACTGTTTTTT. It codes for CASKGQTNEKLFF.

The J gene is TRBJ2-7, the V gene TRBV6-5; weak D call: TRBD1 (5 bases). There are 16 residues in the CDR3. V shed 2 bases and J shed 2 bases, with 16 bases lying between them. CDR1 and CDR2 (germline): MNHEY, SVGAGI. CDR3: CASSYAAGQGTYEQYF. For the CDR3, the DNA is TGTGCCAGCAGTTACGCCGCCGGGCAGGGCACCTACGAGCAGTACTTC.

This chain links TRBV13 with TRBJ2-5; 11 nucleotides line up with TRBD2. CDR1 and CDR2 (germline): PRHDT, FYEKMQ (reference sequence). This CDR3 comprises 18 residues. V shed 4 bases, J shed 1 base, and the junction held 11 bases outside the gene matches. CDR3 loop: CASSSGASGGSLQETQYF. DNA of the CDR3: TGTGCCAGCAGCTCTGGGGCTAGCGGGGGGAGTCTCCAAGAGACCCAGTACTTC.

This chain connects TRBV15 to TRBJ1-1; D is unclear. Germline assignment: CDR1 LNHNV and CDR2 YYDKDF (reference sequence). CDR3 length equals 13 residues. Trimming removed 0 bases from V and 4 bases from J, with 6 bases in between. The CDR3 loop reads CATSRETATEAFF. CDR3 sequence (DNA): TGTGCCACCAGCAGAGAAACAGCCACTGAAGCTTTCTTT.

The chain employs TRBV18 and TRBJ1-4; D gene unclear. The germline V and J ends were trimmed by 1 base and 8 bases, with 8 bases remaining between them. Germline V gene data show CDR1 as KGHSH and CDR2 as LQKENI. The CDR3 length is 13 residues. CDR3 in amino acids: CASSPLDGEKLFF. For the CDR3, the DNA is TGTGCCAGCTCACCACTCGACGGGGAAAAACTGTTTTTT.

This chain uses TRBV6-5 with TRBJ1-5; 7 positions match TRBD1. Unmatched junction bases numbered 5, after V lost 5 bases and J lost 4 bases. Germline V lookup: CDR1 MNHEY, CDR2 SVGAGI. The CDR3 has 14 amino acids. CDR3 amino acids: CASSPGGTNQPQHF. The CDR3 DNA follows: TGTGCCAGCAGTCCAGGGGGTACAAATCAGCCCCAGCATTTT.

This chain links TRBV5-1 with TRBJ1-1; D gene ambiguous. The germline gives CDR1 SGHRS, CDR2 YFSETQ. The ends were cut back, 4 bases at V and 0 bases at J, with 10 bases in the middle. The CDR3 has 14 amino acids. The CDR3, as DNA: TGCGCCAGCAGCGCCCACAGCATGAACACTGAAGCTTTCTTT. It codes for CASSAHSMNTEAFF.

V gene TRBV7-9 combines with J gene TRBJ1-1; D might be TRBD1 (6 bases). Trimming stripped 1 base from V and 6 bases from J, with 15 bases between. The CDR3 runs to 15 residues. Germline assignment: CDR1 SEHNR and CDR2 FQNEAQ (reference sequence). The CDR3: CASSLGTGMRAEAFF. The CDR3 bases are TGTGCCAGCAGCTTAGGAACAGGGATGCGCGCTGAAGCTTTCTTT.

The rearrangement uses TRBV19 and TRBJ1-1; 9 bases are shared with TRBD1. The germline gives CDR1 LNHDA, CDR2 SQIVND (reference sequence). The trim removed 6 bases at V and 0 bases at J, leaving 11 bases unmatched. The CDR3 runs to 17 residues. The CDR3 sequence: CASSLQKGTGMNTEAFF. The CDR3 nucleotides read TGTGCCAGTAGCTTACAAAAAGGGACAGGGATGAACACTGAAGCTTTCTTT.

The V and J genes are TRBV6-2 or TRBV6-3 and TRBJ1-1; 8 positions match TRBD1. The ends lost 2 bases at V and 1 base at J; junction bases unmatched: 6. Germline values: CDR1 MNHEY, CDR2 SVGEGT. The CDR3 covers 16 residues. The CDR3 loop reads CASSYKTGTGNTEAFF. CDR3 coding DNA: TGTGCCAGCAGTTACAAAACCGGGACAGGGAACACTGAAGCTTTCTTT.

The CDR3 region has the DNA TGTGCCAGCAGCTCTCCGTTGACAGGGGTGGAAAAACTGTTTTTT. The encoded protein is CASSSPLTGVEKLFF. The genes are TRBV5-5 and TRBJ1-4; TRBD1 matches 8 bases. Germline V lookup: CDR1 SGHKS, CDR2 YYEKEE (reference sequence). The CDR3 sequence is 15 residues long. Germline trimming cut 3 bases from V and 8 bases from J; bases unmatched to any gene: 9. The whole variable domain, remainder taken from reference TRBV5-5 and TRBJ1-4, is DAGVTQSPTHLIKTRGQQVTLRCSPISGHKSVSWYQQVLGQGPQFIFQYYEKEERGRGNFPDRFSARQFPNYSSELNVNALLLGDSALYLCASSSPLTGVEKLFFGSGTQLSVL.

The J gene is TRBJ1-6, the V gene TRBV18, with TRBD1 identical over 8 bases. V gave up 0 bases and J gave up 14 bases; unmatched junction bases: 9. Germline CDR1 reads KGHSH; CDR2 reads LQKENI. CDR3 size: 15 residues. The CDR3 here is CASSPPGQAKGSLHF. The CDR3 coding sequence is TGTGCCAGCTCACCACCGGGACAGGCAAAGGGATCCCTCCACTTT.

In nucleotides, the CDR3 is TGTGCCAGCTCACCAATCGCCGGTGTGAGCAATCAGCCCCAGCATTTT. Translated: CASSPIAGVSNQPQHF. J is TRBJ1-5 and V is TRBV18, with D uncertain. The ends were cut back, 2 bases at V and 1 base at J, with 12 bases in the middle. CDR3 length: 16 residues. CDR1 and CDR2 from the germline V gene are KGHSH and LQKENI.